What follows describes a single T cell receptor beta chain. Its antigen is unidentified. At collection, donors were nominally healthy, but unrecorded immune exposures were probable. Trimming cost V 4 bases and J 4 bases; bases outside gene matches: 9. This CDR3 region has 16 residues. Germline CDR1 reads SGDLS; CDR2 reads YYNGEE. The data stem from a study of cytomegalovirus exposure and HLA in healthy donors. General observations from the study: CMV serostatus was the sole immune exposure information available.

In the PCR, 60 Vbeta and 13 Jbeta primers were used. Assay: immunoSEQ multiplex PCR; the TCRdb copy retains only in-frame clones and omits some. The sample lists some 180,000 clones; over 65% were seen once. The sequence derives from a man younger than 30 in good health and CMV-seronegative. The sequencing input was PBMCs. The chain employs TRBV9 and TRBJ2-7, with 12 bases fitting TRBD2. This chain's CDR3 is CASSPDGLAGSYEQYF. The CDR3 DNA reads TGTGCCAGCAGCCCGGACGGACTAGCGGGATCATACGAGCAGTACTTC. The whole variable domain, filled in from reference TRBV9 and TRBJ2-7, reads DSGVTQTPKHLITATGQRVTLRCSPRSGDLSVYWYQQSLDQGLQFLIQYYNGEERAKGNILERFSAQQFPDLHSELNLSSLELGDSALYFCASSPDGLAGSYEQYFGPGTRLTVT.